This T cell receptor (beta chain) came from a study of cytomegalovirus exposure and HLA in healthy donors. The study ran its PCR with 60 Vbeta and 13 Jbeta primers. Sequenced by immunoSEQ multiplex PCR; TCRdb stores in-frame clones only, minus some. This table has about 160,000 clones, 80% to 85% appearing once. The germline V gene encodes CDR1 ENHRY and CDR2 SYGVKD. Germline trimming cut 0 bases from V and 8 bases from J; bases unmatched to any gene: 6. The CDR3 has 15 amino acids. To note about this clone: Its specificity is not known.

Study results and limitations: Most TCR sequences were rare, but some public TCRs occurred in many donors. The authors judged a highly shared variant cluster likely a sequencing artifact. An analysis that came later showed most CMV-associated TCR beta chains appearing HLA-restricted. According to the study, 180 or so TCR beta chains were cytomegalovirus-associated.

The genes are TRBV10-3 and TRBJ1-2; the match to TRBD1 covers 10 bases. The sequenced sample was PBMCs. This TCR was sampled from a man younger than 30 in good health and CMV-seronegative. The CDR3, as DNA: TGTGCCATCAGTGAGTCAGAGGGACAGGGGCAAGGCTACACCTTC. This gives the protein CAISESEGQGQGYTF.